This T cell receptor beta chain was obtained from a study of blood T cell repertoires in COVID-19. Trimming took 1 base from V and 6 from J; bases not matched to a gene: 7. CDR3 size: 15 residues. Germline-derived CDR1 and CDR2 are SGHTA and FQGNSA. Libraries were prepared by immunoSEQ multiplex PCR; TCRdb keeps only in-frame clonotypes and omits some of them. The sample lists tens of thousands of clones; roughly 80% were seen once. This clonotype was obtained from a human donor in a cohort sampled during active or convalescent COVID-19. Sequencing was done on a sample of peripheral blood. The chain links TRBV7-2 to TRBJ1-2; 8 bases match TRBD1. The CDR3, as DNA: TGTGCCAGCAGCTTAGGGTGGACAGGGTCGGATGGCTACACCTTC. Translated, it gives CASSLGWTGSDGYTF.